The entry that follows covers one T cell receptor beta chain sequence. This record comes from a study of blood T cell repertoires in COVID-19. Study-wide background: The origin of the acute and convalescent COVID-19 samples was the United States, Italy and Spain. The cDNA or gDNA used as material had been derived from T cells, B-cell-depleted T cells, or PBMCs.

Profiled with immunoSEQ multiplex PCR; TCRdb holds only in-frame clones, not every one. The repertoire holds about 130,000 clones, around nine tenths seen once, with under 2.5% in the top ten. Cohort assignment relied on participant-reported clinical history. Before being deemed recovered, Cohort 3 donors had two negative PCRs, clearance, or symptom resolution. The sample comprised PBMCs or T cells enriched from blood (not recorded which). The clonotype originates from a woman between 45 and 60 years old who had recovered from COVID-19.

CDR3 sequence (DNA): TGTGCCAGCAGCCCCCTGACAGTTAACTATGGCTACACCTTC. It specifies CASSPLTVNYGYTF. The V and J genes are TRBV16 and TRBJ1-2, with D possibly TRBD1 on 5 matching bases. The CDR3 is 14 amino acids. Germline V gene lookup returns CDR1 KGHSY and CDR2 FQNENV. Trimming shortened V by 4 bases and J by 1 base, and 10 bases separated the two germline ends.